This is a list of T cell receptor beta chains from one sample in a study of cytomegalovirus exposure and HLA in healthy donors. Assay used: immunoSEQ multiplex PCR; TCRdb lists only in-frame clones, some missing. The sample shows more than 80,000 clones, 55% to 75% of them seen only once. The specimen was PBMCs. The receptors here all came from a man aged 50 to 60 in good health and CMV-seronegative. Each CDR3 is given with its conserved first and last residue. A clone size is listed for some rows: how often the clone was seen (once, few, many), or a class if it is expanded.

J gene	clone size	V gene	CDR3 protein
TRBJ2-4	.	TRBV19	CASSTRGGRNIQYF
TRBJ2-1	.	TRBV7-3	CASSFSTGGVDEQFF
TRBJ2-3	.	TRBV2	CASRASGTDTQYF
TRBJ2-3	.	TRBV7-2	CASSLRTHTDTQYF
TRBJ2-7	.	TRBV7-2	CASSLVGLLSYEQYF
TRBJ1-1	.	TRBV7-6	CASSLGGQREAFF
TRBJ1-1	few	TRBV6-5	CASRRDLNTEAFF
TRBJ1-1	.	TRBV12-5	CASGSLRGTANTEAFF
TRBJ1-6	.	TRBV27	CASSLWRAENSPLHF
TRBJ1-4	once	TRBV5-4	CASSTDRGNEKLFF
TRBJ2-3	few	TRBV7-2	CASSLNRPGTDTQYF
TRBJ1-2	few	TRBV10-3	CAIRRTGGDYGYTF
TRBJ1-6	few	TRBV6-1	CASSEPGQYNSPLHF
TRBJ1-2	.	TRBV27	CASSPDRGGYTF